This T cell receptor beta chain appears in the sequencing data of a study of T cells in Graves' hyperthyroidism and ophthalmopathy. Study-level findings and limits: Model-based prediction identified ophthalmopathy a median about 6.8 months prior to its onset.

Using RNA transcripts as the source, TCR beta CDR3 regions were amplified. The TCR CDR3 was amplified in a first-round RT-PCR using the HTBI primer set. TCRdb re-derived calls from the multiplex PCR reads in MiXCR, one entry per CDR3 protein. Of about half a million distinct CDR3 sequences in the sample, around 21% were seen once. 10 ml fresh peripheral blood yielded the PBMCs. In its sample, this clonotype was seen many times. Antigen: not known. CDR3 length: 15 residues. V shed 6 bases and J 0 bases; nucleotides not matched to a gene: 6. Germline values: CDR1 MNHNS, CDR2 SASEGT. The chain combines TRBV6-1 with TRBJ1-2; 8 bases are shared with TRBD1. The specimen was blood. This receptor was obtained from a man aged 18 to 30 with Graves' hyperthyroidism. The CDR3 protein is CASSTWTGSNYGYTF. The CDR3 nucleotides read TGTGCCAGCAGCACCTGGACAGGGTCTAACTATGGCTACACCTTC.